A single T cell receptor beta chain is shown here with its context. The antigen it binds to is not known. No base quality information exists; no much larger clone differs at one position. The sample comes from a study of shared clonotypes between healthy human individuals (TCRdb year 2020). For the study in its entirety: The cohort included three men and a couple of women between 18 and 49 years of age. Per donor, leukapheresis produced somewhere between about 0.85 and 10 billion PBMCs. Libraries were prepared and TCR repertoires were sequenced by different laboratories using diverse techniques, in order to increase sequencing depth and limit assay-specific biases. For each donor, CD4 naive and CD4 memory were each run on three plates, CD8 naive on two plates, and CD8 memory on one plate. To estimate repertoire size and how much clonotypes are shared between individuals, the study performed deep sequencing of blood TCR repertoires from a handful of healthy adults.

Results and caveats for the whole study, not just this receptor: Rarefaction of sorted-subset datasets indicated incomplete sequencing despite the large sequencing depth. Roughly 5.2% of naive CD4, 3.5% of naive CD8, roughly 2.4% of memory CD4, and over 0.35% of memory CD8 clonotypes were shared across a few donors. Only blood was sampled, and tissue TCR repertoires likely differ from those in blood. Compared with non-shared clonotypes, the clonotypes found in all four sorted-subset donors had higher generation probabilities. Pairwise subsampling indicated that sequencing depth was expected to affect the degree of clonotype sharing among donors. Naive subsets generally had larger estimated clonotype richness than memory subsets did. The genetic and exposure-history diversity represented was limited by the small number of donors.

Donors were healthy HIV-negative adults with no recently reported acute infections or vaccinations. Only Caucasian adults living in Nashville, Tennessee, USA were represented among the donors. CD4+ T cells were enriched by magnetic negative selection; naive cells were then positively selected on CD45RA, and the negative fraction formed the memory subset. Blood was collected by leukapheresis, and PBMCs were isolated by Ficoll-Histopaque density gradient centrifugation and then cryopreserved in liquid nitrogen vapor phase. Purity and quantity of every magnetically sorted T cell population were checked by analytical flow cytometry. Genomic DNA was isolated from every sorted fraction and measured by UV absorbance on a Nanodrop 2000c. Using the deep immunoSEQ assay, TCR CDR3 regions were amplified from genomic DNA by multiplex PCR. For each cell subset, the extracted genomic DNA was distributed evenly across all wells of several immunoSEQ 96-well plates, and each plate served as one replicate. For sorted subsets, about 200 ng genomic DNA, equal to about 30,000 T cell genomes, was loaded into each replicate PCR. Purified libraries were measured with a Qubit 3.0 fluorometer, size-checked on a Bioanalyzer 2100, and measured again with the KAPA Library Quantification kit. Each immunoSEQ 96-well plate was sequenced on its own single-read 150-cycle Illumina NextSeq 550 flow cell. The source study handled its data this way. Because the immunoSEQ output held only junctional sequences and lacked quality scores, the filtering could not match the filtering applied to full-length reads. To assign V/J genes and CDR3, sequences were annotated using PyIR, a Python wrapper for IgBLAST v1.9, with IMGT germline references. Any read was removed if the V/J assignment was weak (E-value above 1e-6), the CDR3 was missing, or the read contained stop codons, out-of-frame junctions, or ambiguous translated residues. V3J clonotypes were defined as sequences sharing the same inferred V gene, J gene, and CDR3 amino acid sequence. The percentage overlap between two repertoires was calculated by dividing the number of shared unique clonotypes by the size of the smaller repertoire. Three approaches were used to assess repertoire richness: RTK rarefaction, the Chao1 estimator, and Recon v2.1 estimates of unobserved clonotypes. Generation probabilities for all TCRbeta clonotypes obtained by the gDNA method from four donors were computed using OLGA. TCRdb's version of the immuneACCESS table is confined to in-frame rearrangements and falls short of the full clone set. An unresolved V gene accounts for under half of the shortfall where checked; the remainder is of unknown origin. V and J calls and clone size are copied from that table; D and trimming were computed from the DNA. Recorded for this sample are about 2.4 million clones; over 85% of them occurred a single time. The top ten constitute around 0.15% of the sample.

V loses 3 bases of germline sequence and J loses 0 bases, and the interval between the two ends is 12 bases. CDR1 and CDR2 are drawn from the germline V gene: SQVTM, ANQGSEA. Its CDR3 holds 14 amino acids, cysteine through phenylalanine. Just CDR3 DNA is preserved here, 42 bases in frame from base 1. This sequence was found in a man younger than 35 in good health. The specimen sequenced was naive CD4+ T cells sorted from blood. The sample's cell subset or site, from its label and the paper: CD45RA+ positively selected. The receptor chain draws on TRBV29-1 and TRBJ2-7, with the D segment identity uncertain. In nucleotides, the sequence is TGCAGCGTTGAGACCCCCCCGGGCTCCTACGAGCAGTACTTC. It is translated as CSVETPPGSYEQYF.